The 27 T cell receptor beta chains given below trace back to one sample, sequenced in a study of blood T cell repertoires in COVID-19. Repertoires were generated with immunoSEQ multiplex PCR, while TCRdb's copy carries only in-frame clones and drops some. The sample holds tens of thousands of clones, roughly 80% seen once. Sequenced sample: peripheral blood. These receptors were obtained from a human donor in a cohort sampled during active COVID-19.

The genes are TRBV29-1 and TRBJ2-5; tentatively, D is TRBD2 (5 bases). Per germline, CDR1 SQVTM and CDR2 ANQGSEA. The CDR3 is 13 residues long. Between the trimmed V and J ends, which lost 4 bases and 1 base, there was a span of 10 bases. CDR3: CSVGGYFQETQYF. The CDR3 nucleotides are TGCAGCGTTGGCGGGTATTTCCAAGAGACCCAGTACTTC.

The chain links TRBV4-3 to TRBJ2-7; 10 bases map to TRBD2. J gave up 4 bases and V 3 bases, and 12 bases lay outside the gene matches. CDR3 length: 17 amino acids. Looked up from germline, CDR1 is LGHNA and CDR2 is YSLEER. The DNA for the CDR3 is TGCGCCAGCAGCCACCTAGCGGGAGAGCAGGGGCCGTACGAGCAGTACTTC. Its translation: CASSHLAGEQGPYEQYF.

V gene TRBV7-6 combines with J gene TRBJ1-1, with D hard to call. This CDR3 has 13 residues. The V end lost 6 bases, the J end lost 4 bases, and 12 bases lay between the germline ends. Looked up from germline, CDR1 is SGHVS and CDR2 is FNYEAQ. CDR3 sequence (DNA): TGTGCCAGCAGTACCGGCCGGGGCACTGAAGCTTTCTTT. It encodes CASSTGRGTEAFF.

The rearrangement joins TRBV6-5 to TRBJ2-7, with 11 bases matching TRBD2. The length of the CDR3 is 14 residues. V was clipped by 7 bases and J by 6 bases; unmatched bases: 8. From germline, CDR1 is MNHEY and CDR2 SVGAGI. The CDR3 region is CASTTQGTSGEQYF. Here the CDR3 DNA reads TGTGCCAGCACCACGCAGGGGACTAGCGGCGAGCAGTACTTC.

This clone was counted a few times. V usage is TRBV6-6 and J usage is TRBJ2-7, with D possibly matching TRBD1 (6 bases). The V and J ends lost 4 bases and 12 bases respectively, with 13 bases between them. Germline lookup yields CDR1 MNHNY and CDR2 SVGAGI (reference sequence). This CDR3 is 11 amino acids long. The CDR3 bases are TGTGCCAGCAGTTCCCTCGGGACAACGTACTTC. Translated: CASSSLGTTYF.

This chain uses TRBV27 with TRBJ2-1; 8 nucleotides match TRBD2. CDR1 and CDR2 from the germline V gene are MNHEY and SMNVEV (reference sequence). The length of the CDR3 is 15 residues. J was trimmed by 8 bases and V by 8 bases; bases with no gene match: 14. Here the CDR3 DNA reads TGTGCCAGCCATCGGAGCGGGAGTGGTCCTGATGAGCAGTTCTTC. This sequence encodes CASHRSGSGPDEQFF.

The V and J genes are TRBV18 and TRBJ2-2; TRBD2 matches 7 bases. Per germline, CDR1 KGHSH and CDR2 LQKENI. This CDR3 has 14 amino acids. V dropped 2 bases and J dropped 5; count of bases not matched to a gene: 2. The CDR3 loop reads CASSPVGGTGELFF. The CDR3 coding sequence is TGTGCCAGCTCACCAGTCGGGGGGACCGGGGAGCTGTTTTTT.

The table lists this clone with a count of one. The chain couples TRBV25-1 to TRBJ2-5; 10 nucleotides align to TRBD1. J lost 4 bases, V lost 7 bases, and 3 bases had no gene match. The germline V gene has CDR1 MGHDK and CDR2 SYGVNS. This CDR3 comprises 13 residues. In DNA, the CDR3 is TGTGCCAGCAAAGGGGACAGGGGAGAGACCCAGTACTTC. Translating gives CASKGDRGETQYF.

The rearrangement uses TRBV6-5 and TRBJ2-1, with 8 bases matching TRBD2. Germline V lookup: CDR1 MNHEY, CDR2 SVGAGI. CDR3 length: 15 residues. The ends lost 6 bases at V and 8 bases at J; junction bases unmatched: 12. CDR3 nucleotides: TGTGCCAGCAGCAAGGGACTAGGGTTATTCGATGAGCAGTTCTTC. Encoded protein: CASSKGLGLFDEQFF.

Here the CDR3 reads CASSQGQWETQYF. CDR3 nucleotides: TGTGCCAGCAGTCAGGGACAGTGGGAGACCCAGTACTTC. This chain joins TRBV6-5 and TRBJ2-5; 7 positions agree with TRBD1. This CDR3 spans 13 amino acids. Germline assignment: CDR1 MNHEY and CDR2 SVGAGI. J was trimmed by 5 bases and V by 5 bases; bases with no gene match: 5.

V is TRBV28 and J is TRBJ2-2; 7 bases agree with TRBD1. Looked up from germline, CDR1 is MDHEN and CDR2 is SYDVKM. Trimming removed 5 bases from V and 5 bases from J; junction bases left unmatched: 14. CDR3 length equals 17 residues. The CDR3 sequence: CASSGDRYSQSTGELFF. For the CDR3, the DNA is TGTGCCAGCAGTGGGGACAGATACTCGCAGTCAACCGGGGAGCTGTTTTTT.

The chain employs TRBV28 and TRBJ1-5; D gene unclear. V was cut by 4 bases and J by 1 base, with 14 bases left in between. The CDR3 length is 16 residues. Germline lookup yields CDR1 MDHEN and CDR2 SYDVKM. The CDR3: CASSWEKALSNQPQHF. The CDR3 DNA sequence: TGTGCCAGCAGTTGGGAGAAGGCTTTGAGCAATCAGCCCCAGCATTTT.

The chain couples TRBV5-1 to TRBJ2-5, with 10 nucleotides matching TRBD2. Germline CDR1 SGHRS, CDR2 YFSETQ. CDR3 length: 15 residues. The V gene end was trimmed by 3 bases and the J gene end by 4 bases; junction bases not matched to a gene: 6. CDR3 residues: CASSSGTSEIETQYF. The CDR3 region has the DNA TGCGCCAGCAGCTCTGGGACTAGCGAGATAGAGACCCAGTACTTC. Variable domain in full (rest from reference TRBV5-1 and TRBJ2-5): KAGVTQTPRYLIKTRGQQVTLSCSPISGHRSVSWYQQTPGQGLQFLFEYFSETQRNKGNFPGRFSGRQFSNSRSEMNVSTLELGDSALYLCASSSGTSEIETQYFGPGTRLLVL.

This chain connects TRBV30 to TRBJ2-1; TRBD2 matches 8 bases. The CDR3 spans 15 residues. Germline CDR1 reads GTSNPN; CDR2 reads SVGIG (reference sequence). V lost 1 base, J lost 9 bases, and 11 bases stayed unmatched. CDR3 DNA: TGTGCCTGGAGTGGACTGGGACTAGTTTTGGGTGAGCAGTTCTTC. Protein product: CAWSGLGLVLGEQFF.

This chain uses TRBV28 with TRBJ1-5, with D hard to call. The CDR3 extends over 15 amino acids. The germline V gene encodes CDR1 MDHEN and CDR2 SYDVKM. The ends were cut back, 7 bases at V and 0 bases at J, with 13 bases in the middle. The chain's CDR3 is CASTSSGNSNQPQHF. CDR3 DNA sequence: TGTGCCAGCACCTCATCGGGTAATAGCAATCAGCCCCAGCATTTT.

This chain uses TRBV28 with TRBJ2-2, with 13 bases matching TRBD2. The CDR3 covers 14 residues. Germline V gene sequence: CDR1 MDHEN, CDR2 SYDVKM. J was trimmed by 3 bases and V by 8 bases; bases with no gene match: 0. Written as DNA, the CDR3 is TGTGCCAGCGGACTAGCGGGAGACACCGGGGAGCTGTTTTTT. Translation: CASGLAGDTGELFF.

DNA of the CDR3: TGCGCCAGCAGCTGGGACTGGAGAAAAGATACGCAGTATTTT. This translates into CASSWDWRKDTQYF. The chain uses TRBV5-1 and TRBJ2-3, with D tentatively TRBD2 (6 bases). This CDR3 is built from 14 residues. Germline V lookup: CDR1 SGHRS, CDR2 YFSETQ. The V end lost 3 bases, the J end lost 5 bases, and 13 bases lay between the germline ends.

The chain has TRBV9 and TRBJ2-6; D remains unclear. Looked up from germline, CDR1 is SGDLS and CDR2 is YYNGEE. This CDR3 comprises 16 residues. Deletions cut 4 bases from V and 2 bases from J, with 13 bases between. CDR3 nucleotide sequence: TGTGCCAGCAGCCCCATTAACGCGGCTGGGGCCAACGTCCTGACTTTC. The encoded protein is CASSPINAAGANVLTF.

The chain carries TRBV20-1 and TRBJ2-7; no reliable D call. Germline CDR1 and CDR2: DFQATT and SNEGSKA (reference sequence). Trimming left V 3 bases short and J 7 bases short, with 7 bases between. There are 10 residues in the CDR3. CDR3: CSASDLEQYF. For the CDR3, the DNA is TGCAGTGCTAGTGACCTGGAGCAGTACTTC.

The chain links TRBV1 to TRBJ2-1; TRBD2 reflects the table's D call only, with no check against the DNA. TRBV1 has pseudogene status. The length of the CDR3 is 16 residues. This CDR3 is CTSSHLAGGPDHEQFF. Written as DNA, the CDR3 is TGCACCAGCAGCCATTTAGCGGGAGGGCCTGACCATGAGCAGTTCTTC.

The V and J genes are TRBV28 and TRBJ1-5, with TRBD1 matching over 9 bases. Per germline, CDR1 MDHEN and CDR2 SYDVKM. V gave up 5 bases and J gave up 6 bases; unmatched junction bases: 5. The CDR3 runs to 14 residues. CDR3 DNA sequence: TGTGCCAGCAGTAACAGGGGGCCGATTCAGCCCCAGCATTTT. It yields the protein CASSNRGPIQPQHF.

This chain links TRBV5-1 with TRBJ2-3; possibly TRBD2 for D (5 bases). The CDR3 totals 13 residues. V shed 5 bases and J shed 3 bases, with 10 bases lying between them. CDR1 is SGHRS, CDR2 YFSETQ, per germline. CDR3 coding DNA: TGCGCCAGCAGTCAAGGCGGGACAGATACGCAGTATTTT. It encodes CASSQGGTDTQYF.

The genes are TRBV28 and TRBJ1-2; 9 bases are a match to TRBD1. Losses at the gene ends were 5 bases for V and 1 base for J; bases not matched to a gene: 5. Germline lookup yields CDR1 MDHEN and CDR2 SYDVKM. This CDR3 region has 15 residues. The CDR3 nucleotides read TGTGCCAGCAGTCCCGGGACAGGGTATAACTATGGCTACACCTTC. Translated: CASSPGTGYNYGYTF.

CDR3 sequence reads: CSVGWSTEAFF. The CDR3 DNA follows: TGCAGCGTTGGTTGGAGCACTGAAGCTTTCTTT. V usage is TRBV29-1 and J usage is TRBJ1-1, with no clear D. CDR1 SQVTM and CDR2 ANQGSEA come from the germline V gene. This CDR3 has 11 amino acids. Trimming shortened V by 4 bases and J by 4 bases, and 7 bases separated the two germline ends. The full variable domain, rest sourced from reference TRBV29-1 and TRBJ1-1, is SAVISQKPSRDICQRGTSLTIQCQVDSQVTMMFWYRQQPGQSLTLIATANQGSEATYESGFVIDKFPISRPNLTFSTLTVSNMSPEDSSIYLCSVGWSTEAFFGQGTRLTVV.

The V and J genes are TRBV11-2 and TRBJ1-6; TRBD1 matches at 10 bases. Trimming removed 3 bases from V and 9 bases from J; junction bases left unmatched: 2. This CDR3 is 14 amino acids long. The germline CDR1 and CDR2 sequences are SGHAT and FQNNGV. CDR3 DNA: TGTGCCAGCAGCTTTGGGACAGGGGTTTCACCCCTCCACTTT. This encodes CASSFGTGVSPLHF.

The V and J genes are TRBV28 and TRBJ1-2; the match to TRBD1 covers 8 bases. Germline trimming cut 3 bases from V and 6 bases from J; bases unmatched to any gene: 24. The CDR3 has 20 amino acids. Looked up from germline, CDR1 is MDHEN and CDR2 is SYDVKM. CDR3 coding DNA: TGTGCCAGCAGTTTCCAGCTGGCAGGACAGGGAGTGAGGCGGCGAGATGGCTACACCTTC. Protein: CASSFQLAGQGVRRRDGYTF.

The chain couples TRBV5-1 to TRBJ2-1; the match to TRBD2 covers 9 bases. Germline assignment: CDR1 SGHRS and CDR2 YFSETQ. The length of the CDR3 is 15 residues. V lost 7 bases and J lost 1; bases outside the gene matches: 6. The CDR3 DNA follows: TGCGCCAGCTCCTCGGGACTAGCTTCCTACAATGAGCAGTTCTTC. It encodes CASSSGLASYNEQFF.